The sample holds many counts of the clone carrying this T cell receptor beta chain. The source of the sample is a study of T cells in Graves' hyperthyroidism and ophthalmopathy. Researchers took RNA transcripts and amplified the TCR beta CDR3 regions from them. The TCR CDR3 first-round RT-PCR relied on the HTBI primer set. Each CDR3 protein is one row after TCRdb ran MiXCR on the multiplex PCR reads. The sample yields fewer than 800,000 distinct CDR3 sequences, roughly 17% seen once. CDR3 length: 15 amino acids. V lost 0 bases and J lost 3, with 10 bases in between. The TCR originated in a man aged 18 to 30 with Graves' hyperthyroidism. Source material: blood. This chain uses TRBV12-3 or TRBV12-4 with TRBJ2-3, with D tentatively TRBD1 (5 bases). The CDR3: CASSLAGQATDTQYF. The CDR3 region has the DNA TGTGCCAGCAGTTTAGCCGGACAAGCAACAGATACGCAGTATTTT.